These T cell receptor beta chains were read from a single sample in a study of radiotherapy plus CTLA-4 blockade in lung cancer. Repertoires were generated with immunoSEQ multiplex PCR, while TCRdb's copy carries only in-frame clones and drops some. The table shows 75,000 to 100,000 clones, with about 91% occurring only once. The sample here was peripheral blood, taken from a patient treated with radiotherapy plus ipilimumab. The receptors stem from a human donor with non-small cell lung cancer that progressed on radiotherapy plus ipilimumab. The CDR3 runs from the conserved cysteine through the conserved F or W. D genes are given only for firm matches. Clone size is given for some rows only: seen once, a few or many times, or a class if the clone is expanded.

clone_size: once; j_call: TRBJ2-7; v_call: TRBV7-9; d_call: -; cdr3_nt: TGTGCCAGCAGCTCCGAGCTAGCCTGGAACGAGCAGTACTTC; cdr3_aa: CASSSELAWNEQYF
clone_size: -; j_call: TRBJ2-3; v_call: TRBV7-3; d_call: TRBD2; cdr3_nt: TGTGCCAGCAGCGCCCGGGGCGGGAGAACAGATACGCAGTATTTT; cdr3_aa: CASSARGGRTDTQYF
clone_size: -; j_call: TRBJ2-7; v_call: TRBV6-1; d_call: -; cdr3_nt: TGTGCCAGCACTGGGACCCCTCCGTGGGAGCAGTACTTC; cdr3_aa: CASTGTPPWEQYF
clone_size: -; j_call: TRBJ2-7; v_call: TRBV2; d_call: TRBD2; cdr3_nt: TGTGCCAGCCGGGGACTAACGATCTACGAGCAGTACTTC; cdr3_aa: CASRGLTIYEQYF
clone_size: few; j_call: TRBJ2-7; v_call: TRBV5-4; d_call: TRBD1; cdr3_nt: TGTGCCAGCAGCTTACTCGGGACAGGGGGGGAGTACTTC; cdr3_aa: CASSLLGTGGEYF
clone_size: -; j_call: TRBJ2-1; v_call: TRBV6-4; d_call: -; cdr3_nt: TGTGCCAGCAGGAAGGAAAGCTCCTACAATGAGCAGTTCTTC; cdr3_aa: CASRKESSYNEQFF
clone_size: -; j_call: TRBJ1-2; v_call: TRBV30; d_call: -; cdr3_nt: TGTGCCTGTCTAACAGACACTAACTATGGCTACACCTTC; cdr3_aa: CACLTDTNYGYTF
clone_size: -; j_call: TRBJ2-7; v_call: TRBV7-8; d_call: -; cdr3_nt: TGTGCCAGCAGCCCTGGAAGCCGCTACGAGCAGTACTTC; cdr3_aa: CASSPGSRYEQYF
clone_size: -; j_call: TRBJ2-4; v_call: TRBV4-2; d_call: TRBD2; cdr3_nt: TGTGCCAGCAGCCAAGGCCCAGCGGGAGAGGCCAAAAACATTCAGTACTTC; cdr3_aa: CASSQGPAGEAKNIQYF
clone_size: -; j_call: TRBJ2-1; v_call: TRBV20-1; d_call: -; cdr3_nt: TGCAGTGCTAGCAGGGGCGATGAGCAGTTCTTC; cdr3_aa: CSASRGDEQFF
clone_size: -; j_call: TRBJ2-7; v_call: TRBV5-1; d_call: TRBD2; cdr3_nt: TGCGCCAGCCGACAGCGGGAGGGCCCATACGAGCAGTACTTC; cdr3_aa: CASRQREGPYEQYF
clone_size: -; j_call: TRBJ2-7; v_call: TRBV2; d_call: -; cdr3_nt: TGTGCCAGCAACCCCCACAGTAGCGAGCAGTACTTC; cdr3_aa: CASNPHSSEQYF
clone_size: -; j_call: TRBJ2-1; v_call: TRBV5-8; d_call: -; cdr3_nt: TGTGCCAGCAGCTTGGTGGGTAATCCCGGGGATGAGCAGTTCTTC; cdr3_aa: CASSLVGNPGDEQFF
clone_size: once; j_call: TRBJ1-5; v_call: TRBV7-2; d_call: TRBD1; cdr3_nt: TGTGCCAGCAGCTTCGGACAGGGCAATCAGCCCCAGCATTTT; cdr3_aa: CASSFGQGNQPQHF
clone_size: -; j_call: TRBJ1-2; v_call: TRBV6-6; d_call: TRBD1; cdr3_nt: TGTGCCAGCAGTCCCTCAGGACAGGGTTACGGCTACACCTTC; cdr3_aa: CASSPSGQGYGYTF
clone_size: once; j_call: TRBJ2-7; v_call: TRBV2; d_call: -; cdr3_nt: TGTGCCAGCAGGCAGCGGAGGACATCCTACGAGCAGTACTTC; cdr3_aa: CASRQRRTSYEQYF
clone_size: -; j_call: TRBJ2-3; v_call: TRBV7-2; d_call: -; cdr3_nt: TGTGCCAGCAGCTTAGAGGGGGGTACGGATACGCAGTATTTT; cdr3_aa: CASSLEGGTDTQYF
clone_size: -; j_call: TRBJ1-4; v_call: TRBV5-4; d_call: -; cdr3_nt: TGTGCCAGCAGCCCGAGGGGTGGAGGGAAACTGTTTTTT; cdr3_aa: CASSPRGGGKLFF
clone_size: -; j_call: TRBJ2-2; v_call: TRBV5-1; d_call: -; cdr3_nt: TGCGCCAGCAGCCGACAGGGGTTTAGCGGGAGTACCGGGGAGCTGTTTTTT; cdr3_aa: CASSRQGFSGSTGELFF
clone_size: -; j_call: TRBJ2-3; v_call: TRBV9; d_call: -; cdr3_nt: TGTGCCAGCAGCATTAGCGGAGCAATCACAGATACGCAGTATTTT; cdr3_aa: CASSISGAITDTQYF
clone_size: -; j_call: TRBJ2-5; v_call: TRBV5-1; d_call: -; cdr3_nt: TGCGCCAGCAGCTCCTCGGCGGCAGGGGAGACCCAGTACTTC; cdr3_aa: CASSSSAAGETQYF
clone_size: -; j_call: TRBJ1-5; v_call: TRBV25-1; d_call: -; cdr3_nt: TGTGCCAGCAGTGTACCACAGGCTCTACTCTACAATCAGCCCCAGCATTTT; cdr3_aa: CASSVPQALLYNQPQHF
clone_size: -; j_call: TRBJ2-6; v_call: TRBV5-5; d_call: TRBD2; cdr3_nt: TGTGCCAGCAGCTTGGAGGGACTAGCGGGAGTTGGGGCCAACGTCCTGACTTTC; cdr3_aa: CASSLEGLAGVGANVLTF
clone_size: -; j_call: TRBJ1-4; v_call: TRBV19; d_call: -; cdr3_nt: TGTGCCAGTAGTATGAAGGAAATGGGTAATGAAAAACTGTTTTTT; cdr3_aa: CASSMKEMGNEKLFF
clone_size: -; j_call: TRBJ1-5; v_call: TRBV19; d_call: -; cdr3_nt: TGTGCCAGTGCGGACGGGGATCAGCCCCAGCATTTT; cdr3_aa: CASADGDQPQHF
clone_size: once; j_call: TRBJ2-3; v_call: TRBV5-4; d_call: -; cdr3_nt: TGTGCCAGCAGCCCCTTTCCGGGGCGGGGCACAGATACGCAGTATTTT; cdr3_aa: CASSPFPGRGTDTQYF
clone_size: -; j_call: TRBJ2-4; v_call: TRBV27; d_call: TRBD2; cdr3_nt: TGTGCCAGCAGCCCAGGACTAGCGGGAGGGCGTGACAAAAACATTCAGTACTTC; cdr3_aa: CASSPGLAGGRDKNIQYF
clone_size: -; j_call: TRBJ2-3; v_call: TRBV7-9; d_call: -; cdr3_nt: TGTGCCAGCAGCTCTGAAAGGACGGTTAATACGCAGTATTTT; cdr3_aa: CASSSERTVNTQYF
clone_size: -; j_call: TRBJ2-7; v_call: TRBV2; d_call: TRBD1; cdr3_nt: TGTGCCAGTTCGGACAGGGTTAGAGCCTACGAGCAGTACTTC; cdr3_aa: CASSDRVRAYEQYF
clone_size: -; j_call: TRBJ2-1; v_call: TRBV2; d_call: TRBD2; cdr3_nt: TGTGCCAGCAGCCCCAGGGCTAGCGGGAGGGGGGATGAGCAGTTCTTC; cdr3_aa: CASSPRASGRGDEQFF
clone_size: few; j_call: TRBJ2-7; v_call: TRBV18; d_call: -; cdr3_nt: TGTGCCAGCTCACCACCCAGCCTAGTCGAGCAGTACTTC; cdr3_aa: CASSPPSLVEQYF
clone_size: -; j_call: TRBJ1-4; v_call: TRBV5-1; d_call: -; cdr3_nt: TGCGCCAGCAGCTTGGCCGGGGCCGCTGAAAAACTGTTTTTT; cdr3_aa: CASSLAGAAEKLFF
clone_size: -; j_call: TRBJ2-7; v_call: TRBV11-3; d_call: -; cdr3_nt: TGTGCCAGCAGCTTAGGCGCAGGGCCCTACGAGCAGTACTTC; cdr3_aa: CASSLGAGPYEQYF
clone_size: -; j_call: TRBJ2-7; v_call: TRBV2; d_call: -; cdr3_nt: TGTGCCAGCAGTAGACTACCCTACGAGCAGTACTTC; cdr3_aa: CASSRLPYEQYF
clone_size: -; j_call: TRBJ2-1; v_call: TRBV11-2; d_call: TRBD1; cdr3_nt: TGTGCCAGCAGCTTACCAACGACAGGGTCGAATGAGCAGTTCTTC; cdr3_aa: CASSLPTTGSNEQFF
clone_size: once; j_call: TRBJ2-7; v_call: TRBV5-1; d_call: TRBD1; cdr3_nt: TGCGCCAGCAGCGGGGGGACAGGGGACGAGCAGTACTTC; cdr3_aa: CASSGGTGDEQYF
clone_size: -; j_call: TRBJ1-1; v_call: TRBV7-8; d_call: -; cdr3_nt: TGTGCCAGCAGCCCCCCCGATCCTGAAGCTTTCTTT; cdr3_aa: CASSPPDPEAFF